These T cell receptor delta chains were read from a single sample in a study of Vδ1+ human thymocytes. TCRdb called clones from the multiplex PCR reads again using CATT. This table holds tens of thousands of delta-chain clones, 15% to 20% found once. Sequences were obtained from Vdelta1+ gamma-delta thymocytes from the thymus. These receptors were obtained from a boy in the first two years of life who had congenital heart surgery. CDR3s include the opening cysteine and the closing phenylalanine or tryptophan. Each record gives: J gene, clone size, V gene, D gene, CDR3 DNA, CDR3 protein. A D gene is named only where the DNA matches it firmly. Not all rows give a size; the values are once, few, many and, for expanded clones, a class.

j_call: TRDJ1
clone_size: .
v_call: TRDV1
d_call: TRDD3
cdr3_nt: TGTGCTCTTGGGGAGAGAACTTCTCTTGGGGGATACGCCGATAAACTCATCTTT
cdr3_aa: CALGERTSLGGYADKLIF

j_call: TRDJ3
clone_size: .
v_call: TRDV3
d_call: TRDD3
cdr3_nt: TGTGCCTTTCGTACTGGGGGATACGCCTGGGACACCCGACAGATGTTTTTC
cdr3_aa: CAFRTGGYAWDTRQMFF

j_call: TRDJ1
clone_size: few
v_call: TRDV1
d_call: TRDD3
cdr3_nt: TGTGCTCTTGGGGAACTCGGGGGTGGGGGATACCGAGTTTCCGGCACCGATAAACTCATCTTT
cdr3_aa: CALGELGGGGYRVSGTDKLIF

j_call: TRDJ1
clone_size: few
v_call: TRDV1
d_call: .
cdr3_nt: TGTGCTCTTGGGGAACTGGGCTACGTTGATTGGGGGGCCCCCAAACTCATCTTT
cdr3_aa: CALGELGYVDWGAPKLIF

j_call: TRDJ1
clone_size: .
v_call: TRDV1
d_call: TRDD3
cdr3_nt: TGTGCTCTTGGGGAACGGTGCCCCTTACTGGGGGTCTTACTGGGGGATGAGGGGGACACCGATAAACTCATCTTT
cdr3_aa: CALGERCPLLGVLLGDEGDTDKLIF

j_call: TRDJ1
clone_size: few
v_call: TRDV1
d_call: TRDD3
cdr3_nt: TGTGCTCTTGGTCCGGGCCGGGTACTACTGGGGGATACCCCCGATAAACTCATCTTT
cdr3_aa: CALGPGRVLLGDTPDKLIF

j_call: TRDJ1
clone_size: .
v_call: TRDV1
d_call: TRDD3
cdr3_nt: TGTGCTCTTGGGGAAAAAAACGCGAGGCCTGGGGGACCGTACACCGATAAACTCATCTTT
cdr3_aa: CALGEKNARPGGPYTDKLIF

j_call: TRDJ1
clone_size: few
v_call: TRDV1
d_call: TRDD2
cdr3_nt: TGTGCTCTTGGGATAGGGCCTTCCTACCATCTTAAACTCATCTTT
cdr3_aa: CALGIGPSYHLKLIF

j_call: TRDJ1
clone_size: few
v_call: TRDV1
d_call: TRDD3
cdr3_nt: TGCTCCTTTTTGGGGGACTACACCGATAAACTCATCTTT
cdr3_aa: CSFLGDYTDKLIF

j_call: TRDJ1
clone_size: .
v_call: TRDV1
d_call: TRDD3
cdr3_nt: TGTGCTCTTGGGGAACCGTCCCTCTGGGGGAATACCGATAAACTCATCTTT
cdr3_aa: CALGEPSLWGNTDKLIF

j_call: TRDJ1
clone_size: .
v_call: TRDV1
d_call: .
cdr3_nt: TGTGCTCTTGGGGTCACGGGTTTGGTCGATAAACTCATCTTT
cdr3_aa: CALGVTGLVDKLIF

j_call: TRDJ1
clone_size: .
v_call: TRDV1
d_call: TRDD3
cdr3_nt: TGTGCTCTTGGGGAATTAACGTACCTATCACTGGGGGATACGATCGACACCGATAAACTCATCTTT
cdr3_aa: CALGELTYLSLGDTIDTDKLIF

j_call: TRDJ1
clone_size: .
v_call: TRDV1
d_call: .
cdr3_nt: TGTGCTCTTGGGACTCGGAGCCCCAACACCGATAAACTCATCTTT
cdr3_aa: CALGTRSPNTDKLIF

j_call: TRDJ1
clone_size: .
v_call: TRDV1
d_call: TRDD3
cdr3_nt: TGTGCTCTTGGGCCATGTTCCTACGTGGGGGATACCACCGATAAACTCATCTTT
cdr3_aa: CALGPCSYVGDTTDKLIF

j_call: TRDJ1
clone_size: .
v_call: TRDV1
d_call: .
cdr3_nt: TGTGCTCTTGGGGAACGGGCAGGAAAGCGGGCTAAACTCATCTTT
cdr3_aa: CALGERAGKRAKLIF

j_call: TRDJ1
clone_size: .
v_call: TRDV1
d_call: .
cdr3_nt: TGTGCTCTTGGGGGGCCCCCCTGGGTAGAAAAACTCATCTTT
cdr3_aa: CALGGPPWVEKLIF

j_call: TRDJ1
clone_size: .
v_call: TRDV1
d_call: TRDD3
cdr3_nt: TGTGCTCTTGGGGAAGGTACCTACGCGTCTGGGGGTAAACTCATCTTT
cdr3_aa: CALGEGTYASGGKLIF

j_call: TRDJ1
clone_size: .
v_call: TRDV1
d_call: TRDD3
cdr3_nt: TGTGCTCTTGGGGAACTATCCCCCACGCTGGGGGAGTACACCGATAAACTCATCTTT
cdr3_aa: CALGELSPTLGEYTDKLIF

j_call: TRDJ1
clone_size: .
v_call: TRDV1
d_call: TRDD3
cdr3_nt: TGTGCTCTTGGGGAAGGCGTCTCCCACCATACTGGGGGATACGGGGGATCCGATAAACTCATCTTT
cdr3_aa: CALGEGVSHHTGGYGGSDKLIF

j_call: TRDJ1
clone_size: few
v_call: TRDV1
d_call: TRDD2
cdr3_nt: TGTGCTCTTGGGGAACGCTCCTTCCTGCGATACACCGATAAACTCATCTTT
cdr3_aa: CALGERSFLRYTDKLIF

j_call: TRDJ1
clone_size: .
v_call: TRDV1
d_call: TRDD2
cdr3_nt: TGTGCTCTTGGGGAATTCGGCCTTCCTCATTTTACCCGCCCATTAGGGGCCGGGGGTACTAAACTCATCTTT
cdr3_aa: CALGEFGLPHFTRPLGAGGTKLIF

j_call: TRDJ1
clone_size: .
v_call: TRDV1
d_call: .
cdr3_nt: TGTGCTCTTGGGGAAGGTTTACGGCTGGGGTTTCCGTACACCGATAAACTCATCTTT
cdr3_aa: CALGEGLRLGFPYTDKLIF

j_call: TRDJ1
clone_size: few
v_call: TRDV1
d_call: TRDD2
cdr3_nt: TGTGCTCTTGGGGAGCTTCTTCCTACGGGGGGCCAGGTTGATAAACTCATCTTT
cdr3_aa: CALGELLPTGGQVDKLIF

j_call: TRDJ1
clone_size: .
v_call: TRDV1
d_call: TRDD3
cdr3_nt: TGTGCTCTTGGGGAATACGGCGGACCTACGTTTCACTGGGGGATACTGTCCGATAAACTCATCTTT
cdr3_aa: CALGEYGGPTFHWGILSDKLIF